Listed below are T cell receptor beta chains from one sample, sequenced in a study of OX40 agonist ivuxolimab in advanced cancers. TCRdb's copy holds only in-frame clones and misses some; the assay was immunoSEQ multiplex PCR. The sample has tens of thousands of clones; 75% to 90% are singletons. This specimen was CD4+ or CD8+ T cells sorted from blood, taken in a trial of the OX40 agonist ivuxolimab. The receptors here all came from an adult with an advanced solid tumor such as melanoma, head and neck, liver or kidney cancer. Both conserved end residues are trimmed from each CDR3.

length	V	J	CDR3
11	TRBV19	TRBJ2-7	ASSGTPVYEQY
14	TRBV5-4	TRBJ2-2	ASSLETGKHTGELF
12	TRBV28	TRBJ1-2	ASSFGQGFYGYT
13	TRBV9	TRBJ2-7	ASSLAGTSGYEQY
9	TRBV27	TRBJ2-4	ATSLGNIQY
10	TRBV11-2	TRBJ2-1	ASQRELNEQF
16	TRBV2	TRBJ2-3	ASSTSTSALLEGDTQY
12	TRBV5-6	TRBJ1-3	ASSPGFSGNTIY
14	TRBV6-5	TRBJ1-1	ASSLQGLKMNTEAF
16	TRBV9	TRBJ2-1	ASSLKAGALRSYNEQF